The clone carrying this T cell receptor beta chain was seen only a few times. The target antigen is unknown. This likely stems from a read error, as it lies one base from a far larger clone. Other nucleotide sequences from this sample produce the same CDR3. Focal radiation plus CTLA-4 blockade with ipilimumab was given to patients with chemo-refractory metastatic non-small-cell lung cancer. Sequenced by immunoSEQ multiplex PCR; TCRdb stores in-frame clones only, minus some. The data contain some 41,000 clones, about 67% of them singletons. The CDR3 covers 15 residues. The germline gives CDR1 WSHSY, CDR2 SAAADI. V dropped 3 bases and J dropped 3; count of bases not matched to a gene: 7. This sample is part of a study of radiotherapy plus CTLA-4 blockade in lung cancer. The wider study: Objective responses occurred in around 20% of patients; about 32% had disease control. Study-wide points: After radiotherapy and ipilimumab, tumor-derived clones expanded in peripheral blood. Alongside interferon-beta, early blood T cell clone dynamics were reportedly the best predictor of response.

Here the sequenced sample was peripheral blood, taken from a patient treated with radiotherapy plus ipilimumab. V usage is TRBV10-2 and J usage is TRBJ2-7; 8 bases agree with TRBD2. This TCR derives from a human donor with non-small cell lung cancer who had a partial response to radiotherapy plus ipilimumab. The CDR3 region is CASSEGPSGYYEQYF. The DNA for the CDR3 is TGCGCCAGCAGTGAAGGGCCTAGCGGGTACTACGAGCAGTACTTC.